The 11 T cell receptor beta chains below come from one sample, sequenced in a study of CD8 T cells in Susac syndrome (dated by TCRdb to between 2018 and 2021). Libraries were made using the immunoSEQ multiplex PCR assay. RNA was extracted with the RNeasy kit and about 0.5 to 1 ug was reverse transcribed using random hexamers. The public reads were run again by TCRdb, first through fastp at Q25 and then through MiXCR, and only productive beta chains were kept. Rows merge per CDR3 protein into single entries with the most common DNA and genes. The sample data list 200,000 or so distinct CDR3 sequences, and almost 96% of these were observed just once. The ten biggest clones cover around 0.09% of the sample. Sequencing input: CD4+ T cells from PBMCs. The receptors shown here come from a human donor with multiple sclerosis.

This rearrangement joins TRBV30 to TRBJ1-1; D is uncertain. Trimming pared 1 base from V and 5 bases from J, leaving 11 bases between. This CDR3 has 13 amino acids. The germline V gene has CDR1 GTSNPN and CDR2 SVGIG (reference sequence). This CDR3 reads CAWSGYSDTEAFF. The CDR3 DNA is TGTGCCTGGAGTGGCTACAGTGATACTGAAGCTTTCTTT.

This chain connects TRBV30 to TRBJ2-1; the match to TRBD1 covers 7 bases. The CDR3 runs to 13 residues. The germline V gene encodes CDR1 GTSNPN and CDR2 SVGIG (reference sequence). The ends lost 4 bases at V and 8 bases at J; junction bases unmatched: 8. Here the CDR3 reads CAWNVQGWDEQFF. CDR3 nucleotides: TGTGCCTGGAACGTACAGGGGTGGGATGAGCAGTTCTTC.

V usage is TRBV30 and J usage is TRBJ1-2, with 11 bases identical to TRBD1. The germline gives CDR1 GTSNPN, CDR2 SVGIG (reference sequence). Trimming cost V 3 bases and J 4 bases; bases outside gene matches: 4. The CDR3 sequence is 14 residues long. The CDR3 nucleotides are TGTGCCTGGAGGGACAGGGGGCTTATCTATGGCTACACCTTC. Encoded protein: CAWRDRGLIYGYTF.

V and J are TRBV9 and TRBJ1-2, with 8 bases identical to TRBD1. V dropped 4 bases and J dropped 4; count of bases not matched to a gene: 6. In germline, CDR1 is SGDLS, CDR2 YYNGEE. There are 14 residues in the CDR3. The CDR3 bases are TGTGCCAGCAGCCAAGCCGGGACAGGCTATGGCTACACCTTC. It codes for CASSQAGTGYGYTF.

The V gene is TRBV20-1, the J gene TRBJ1-5; TRBD1 might be the D (5 bases). This CDR3 spans 13 amino acids. Germline CDR1 DFQATT, CDR2 SNEGSKA (reference sequence). The V and J ends lost 7 bases and 4 bases respectively, with 14 bases between them. The CDR3 sequence is CSGKQDDNQPQHF. CDR3 nucleotide sequence: TGCAGTGGCAAACAGGATGATAATCAGCCCCAGCATTTT.

The chain has TRBV18 and TRBJ2-5; no clear D. The CDR3 consists of 13 residues. CDR1 and CDR2 (germline): KGHSH, LQKENI. The V and J ends lost 0 bases and 4 bases respectively, with 6 bases between them. The CDR3 coding sequence is TGTGCCAGCTCACCACCGGAAGGAGAGACCCAGTACTTC. Encoded protein: CASSPPEGETQYF.

The chain joins TRBV12-3 or TRBV12-4 to TRBJ1-3; a weak D match, TRBD1 (6 bases). CDR3 length: 16 amino acids. V lost 3 bases, J lost 0 bases, and 12 bases lay in between. This CDR3 is CASSLRGLSSGNTIYF. The CDR3 DNA reads as TGTGCCAGCAGTTTGCGGGGGCTAAGCTCTGGAAACACCATATATTTT.

The chain combines TRBV5-1 with TRBJ2-7, with D tentatively TRBD1 (6 bases). The CDR3 has 14 residues. Trimming shortened V by 4 bases and J by 3 bases, and 14 bases separated the two germline ends. Germline V gene lookup returns CDR1 SGHRS and CDR2 YFSETQ. The CDR3 spells CASSDGTDSYEQYF. Written as DNA, the CDR3 is TGCGCCAGCAGCGACGGGACGGACAGCTACGAGCAGTACTTC.

This clonotype is a singleton in its sample. This chain uses TRBV4-1 with TRBJ1-6; D is perhaps TRBD1 (6 bases). The germline V gene has CDR1 MGHRA and CDR2 YSYEKL. V was pared by 1 base and J by 6 bases, with 10 bases between. The CDR3 runs 15 residues. The CDR3 bases are TGCGCCAGCAGCCAAGTCGGACAGCCTAATTCACCCCTCCACTTT. Encoded protein: CASSQVGQPNSPLHF.

The gene calls are TRBV28 and TRBJ2-7; D perhaps matches TRBD2 (6 bases). Germline CDR1 is MDHEN and CDR2 is SYDVKM. This CDR3 has 15 residues. V was pared by 5 bases and J by 2 bases, with 16 bases between. The CDR3 nucleotides read TGTGCCAGCAGTCCCCGGGGGACCAGGGCCTACGAGCAGTACTTC. Protein product: CASSPRGTRAYEQYF.

The V gene is TRBV7-2, the J gene TRBJ2-5; the D gene is possibly TRBD2 (5 bases). Germline CDR1 is SGHTA and CDR2 is FQGNSA. CDR3 length: 14 amino acids. V was trimmed by 4 bases and J by 5 bases, leaving 14 bases between them. The CDR3 DNA follows: TGTGCCAGCAGCTCCGCCACGGGATCGGAGACCCAGTACTTC. Residues: CASSSATGSETQYF.